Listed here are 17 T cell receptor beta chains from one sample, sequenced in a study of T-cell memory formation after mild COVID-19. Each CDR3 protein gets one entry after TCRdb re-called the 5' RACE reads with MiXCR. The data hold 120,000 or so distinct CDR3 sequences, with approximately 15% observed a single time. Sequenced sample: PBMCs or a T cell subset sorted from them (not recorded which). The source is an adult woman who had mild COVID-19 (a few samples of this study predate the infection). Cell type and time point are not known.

The chain's CDR3 is CASTIRGRETQYF. CDR3 nucleotide sequence: TGTGCCAGCACCATCAGGGGGAGAGAGACCCAGTACTTC. The chain is built from TRBV5-4 and TRBJ2-5, with 7 positions matching TRBD1. The CDR3 runs to 13 residues. The V gene's germline CDR1 is SGHNT and CDR2 YYREEE (reference sequence). V was clipped by 6 bases and J by 4 bases; unmatched bases: 6.

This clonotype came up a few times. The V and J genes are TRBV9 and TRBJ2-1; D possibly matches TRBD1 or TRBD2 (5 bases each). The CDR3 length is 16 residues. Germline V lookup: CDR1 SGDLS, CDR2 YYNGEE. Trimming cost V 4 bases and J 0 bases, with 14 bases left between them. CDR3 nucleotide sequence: TGTGCCAGCAGCCCCCCATTTGGGACCTCCTACAATGAGCAGTTCTTC. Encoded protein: CASSPPFGTSYNEQFF.

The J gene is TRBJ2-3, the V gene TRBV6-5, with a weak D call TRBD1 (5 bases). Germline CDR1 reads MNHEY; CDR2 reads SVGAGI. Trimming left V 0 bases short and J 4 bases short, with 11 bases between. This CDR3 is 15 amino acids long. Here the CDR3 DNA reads TGTGCCAGCAGTTACTCCAGGCAGGGATCAGATACGCAGTATTTT. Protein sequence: CASSYSRQGSDTQYF.

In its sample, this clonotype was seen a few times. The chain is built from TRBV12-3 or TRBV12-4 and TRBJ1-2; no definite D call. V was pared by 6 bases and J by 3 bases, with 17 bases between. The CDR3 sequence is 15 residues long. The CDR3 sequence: CASSTLQVGDYGYTF. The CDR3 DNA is TGTGCCAGCAGCACGTTACAAGTTGGGGACTATGGCTACACCTTC.

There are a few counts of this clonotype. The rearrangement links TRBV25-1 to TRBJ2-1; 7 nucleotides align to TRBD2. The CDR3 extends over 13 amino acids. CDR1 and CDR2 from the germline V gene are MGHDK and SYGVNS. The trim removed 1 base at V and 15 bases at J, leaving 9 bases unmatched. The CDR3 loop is CASSESAGVGLFF. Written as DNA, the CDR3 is TGTGCCAGCAGTGAATCCGCGGGAGTGGGTCTGTTCTTC.

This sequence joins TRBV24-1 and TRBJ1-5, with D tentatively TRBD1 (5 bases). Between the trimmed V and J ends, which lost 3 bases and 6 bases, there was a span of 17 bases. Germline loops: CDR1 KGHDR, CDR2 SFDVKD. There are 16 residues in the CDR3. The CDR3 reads CATSDTNLGGTQPQHF. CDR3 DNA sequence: TGTGCCACCAGTGATACCAACCTGGGGGGTACTCAGCCCCAGCATTTT.

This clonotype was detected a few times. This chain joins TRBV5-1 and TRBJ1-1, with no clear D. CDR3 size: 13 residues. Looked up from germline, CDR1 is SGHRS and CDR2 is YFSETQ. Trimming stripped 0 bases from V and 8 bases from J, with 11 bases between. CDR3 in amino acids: CASSLAGYGEAFF. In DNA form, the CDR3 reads TGCGCCAGCAGCTTGGCAGGTTATGGGGAAGCTTTCTTT.

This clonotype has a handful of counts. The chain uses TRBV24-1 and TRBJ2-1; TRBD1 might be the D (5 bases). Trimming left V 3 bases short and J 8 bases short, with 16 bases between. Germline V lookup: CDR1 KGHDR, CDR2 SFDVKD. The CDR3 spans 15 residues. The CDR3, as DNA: TGTGCCACCAGTGATCTGAGTCCGCAGGGCCATGAGCAGTTCTTC. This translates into CATSDLSPQGHEQFF.

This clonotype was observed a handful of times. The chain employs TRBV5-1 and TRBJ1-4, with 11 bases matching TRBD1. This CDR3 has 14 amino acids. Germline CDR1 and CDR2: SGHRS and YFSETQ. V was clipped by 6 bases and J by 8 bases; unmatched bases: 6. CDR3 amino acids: CASTRTGGKEKLFF. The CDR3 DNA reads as TGCGCCAGCACCCGGACAGGGGGCAAAGAAAAACTGTTTTTT. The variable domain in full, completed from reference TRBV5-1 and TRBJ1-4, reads KAGVTQTPRYLIKTRGQQVTLSCSPISGHRSVSWYQQTPGQGLQFLFEYFSETQRNKGNFPGRFSGRQFSNSRSEMNVSTLELGDSALYLCASTRTGGKEKLFFGSGTQLSVL.

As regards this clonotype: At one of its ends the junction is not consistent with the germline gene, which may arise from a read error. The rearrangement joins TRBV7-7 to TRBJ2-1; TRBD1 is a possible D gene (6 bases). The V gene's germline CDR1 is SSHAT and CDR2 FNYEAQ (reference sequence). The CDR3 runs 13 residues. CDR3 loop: CASSLRGNDEQFF. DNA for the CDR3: TGTGCTAGCAGCTTAAGGGGGAACGATGAGCAGTTCTTC.

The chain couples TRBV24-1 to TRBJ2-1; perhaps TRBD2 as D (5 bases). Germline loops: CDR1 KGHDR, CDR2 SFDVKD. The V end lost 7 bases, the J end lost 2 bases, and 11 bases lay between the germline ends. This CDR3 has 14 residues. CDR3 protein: CATRGSGPYNEQFF. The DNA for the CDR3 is TGTGCCACCAGGGGCAGCGGCCCCTACAATGAGCAGTTCTTC.

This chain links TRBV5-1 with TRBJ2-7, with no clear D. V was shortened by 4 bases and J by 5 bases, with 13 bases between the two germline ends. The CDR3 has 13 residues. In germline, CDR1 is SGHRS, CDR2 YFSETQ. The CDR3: CASSPQPRDEQYF. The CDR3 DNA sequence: TGCGCCAGCAGCCCCCAACCCCGTGACGAGCAGTACTTC.

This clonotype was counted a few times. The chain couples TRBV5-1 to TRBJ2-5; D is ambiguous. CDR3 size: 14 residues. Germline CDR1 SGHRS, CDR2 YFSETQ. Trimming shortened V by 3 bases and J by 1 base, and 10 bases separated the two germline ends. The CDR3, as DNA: TGCGCCAGCAGCTCTTACAGCTCCCAAGAGACCCAGTACTTC. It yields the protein CASSSYSSQETQYF.

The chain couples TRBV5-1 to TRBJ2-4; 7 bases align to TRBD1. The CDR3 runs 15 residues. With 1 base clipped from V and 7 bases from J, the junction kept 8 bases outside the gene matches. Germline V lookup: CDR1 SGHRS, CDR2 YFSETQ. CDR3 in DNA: TGCGCCAGCAGCTTGCCCAGACAGGGTTACAACATTCAGTACTTC. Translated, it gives CASSLPRQGYNIQYF.

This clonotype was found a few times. The CDR3 sequence: CASGFGSRSSYEQYF. In DNA form, the CDR3 reads TGTGCTAGTGGTTTCGGGAGCCGCAGCTCCTACGAGCAGTACTTC. This chain joins TRBV12-5 and TRBJ2-7, with D perhaps TRBD2 (6 bases). V was shortened by 3 bases and J by 0 bases, with 12 bases between the two germline ends. This CDR3 contains 15 residues. Germline V gene sequence: CDR1 LGHNT, CDR2 FRNRAP.

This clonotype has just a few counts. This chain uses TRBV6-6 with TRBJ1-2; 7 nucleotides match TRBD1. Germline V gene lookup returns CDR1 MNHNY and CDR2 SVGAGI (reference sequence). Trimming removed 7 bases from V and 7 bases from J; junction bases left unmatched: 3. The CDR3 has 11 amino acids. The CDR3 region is CASTAGGGYTF. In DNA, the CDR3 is TGTGCCAGCACGGCAGGGGGTGGCTACACCTTC.

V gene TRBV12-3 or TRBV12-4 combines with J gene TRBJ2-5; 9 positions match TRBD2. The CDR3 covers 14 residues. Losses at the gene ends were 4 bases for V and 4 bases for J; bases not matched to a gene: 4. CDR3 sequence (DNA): TGTGCCAGCAGTTCCGCGGGGGGGCGAGAGACCCAGTACTTC. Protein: CASSSAGGRETQYF.